This T cell receptor beta chain was captured in a study of tumor and adjacent non-tumor tissue in lung cancer. Study-wide context: Histology: around twelve adenocarcinoma, 2 squamous cell carcinoma, 1 small cell lung cancer. Study outcomes and limitations: Tumor tissue had significantly higher TCR diversity than normal lung.

A modified ARM-PCR protocol with three rounds of nested PCR amplified TCRbeta. TCRdb itself ran the multiplex PCR reads through MiXCR, one entry per CDR3 protein. The sample contains 81,000 or so distinct CDR3 sequences, approximately 79% of which appear only once. Comments on this clonotype: Its specificity is not known.

The template was RNA from unsorted bulk tissue. Source material: lung tumor tissue. The receptor was derived from a woman between 50 and 59 years old with non-small cell lung cancer.

CDR3 loop: CARRNRGLETQYF. DNA for the CDR3: TGTGCCAGAAGGAACAGGGGTCTGGAGACCCAGTACTTC. The V gene is TRBV6-2 or TRBV6-3, the J gene TRBJ2-5; 7 bases fit TRBD1. CDR1 is MNHEY, CDR2 SVGEGT, per germline. Losses at the gene ends were 9 bases for V and 5 bases for J; bases not matched to a gene: 9. CDR3 length equals 13 residues.